A selection of T cell receptor beta chains follows, all from one sample in a study of T cells in Graves' hyperthyroidism and ophthalmopathy. TCRdb reprocessed the multiplex PCR reads via MiXCR and lists one record per CDR3 protein. The sample has roughly 740,000 distinct CDR3 sequences, about a sixth seen once. The source material was blood. These receptors were taken from a man younger than 35 with Graves' hyperthyroidism. CDR3s include the opening cysteine and the closing phenylalanine or tryptophan. Each record gives: CDR3 protein, D gene, J gene, V gene. A D gene is named only where the DNA matches it firmly.

CDR3 protein: CSVRGGATSGDPYEQYF; D gene: TRBD2; J gene: TRBJ2-7; V gene: TRBV29-1
CDR3 protein: CASSLPPPGQNIQYF; D gene: .; J gene: TRBJ2-4; V gene: TRBV5-1
CDR3 protein: CASSLLDTYTEAFF; D gene: .; J gene: TRBJ1-1; V gene: TRBV11-1
CDR3 protein: CASSLRRDGLHSTF; D gene: .; J gene: TRBJ1-2; V gene: TRBV14
CDR3 protein: CASSPNLAKNIQYF; D gene: .; J gene: TRBJ2-4; V gene: TRBV18
CDR3 protein: CASSGKRLGYNEQFF; D gene: .; J gene: TRBJ2-1; V gene: TRBV6-1
CDR3 protein: CASKQQEGLGNEQFF; D gene: .; J gene: TRBJ2-1; V gene: TRBV4-3
CDR3 protein: CASSPSDRSTDTQYF; D gene: TRBD1; J gene: TRBJ2-3; V gene: TRBV7-9
CDR3 protein: CASSQEAGGFSEQYF; D gene: TRBD1; J gene: TRBJ2-7; V gene: TRBV4-2
CDR3 protein: CAWGTGLTGELFF; D gene: TRBD1; J gene: TRBJ2-2; V gene: TRBV30
CDR3 protein: CAWSQDPGRGNTQYF; D gene: .; J gene: TRBJ2-3; V gene: TRBV30
CDR3 protein: CASTVDVHTIYF; D gene: .; J gene: TRBJ1-3; V gene: TRBV7-9
CDR3 protein: CASSVAGKETQYF; D gene: .; J gene: TRBJ2-5; V gene: TRBV7-3
CDR3 protein: CASRIESFDNEQFF; D gene: .; J gene: TRBJ2-1; V gene: TRBV19
CDR3 protein: CASSLMPVVSRESETQYF; D gene: .; J gene: TRBJ2-5; V gene: TRBV28
CDR3 protein: CAWSVGGDGELFF; D gene: TRBD2; J gene: TRBJ2-2; V gene: TRBV30
CDR3 protein: CASSPAGTAHFTDTQYF; D gene: .; J gene: TRBJ2-3; V gene: TRBV18
CDR3 protein: CATSSHPEGNTEAFF; D gene: .; J gene: TRBJ1-1; V gene: TRBV15
CDR3 protein: CASSLMGQGNNQPQHF; D gene: TRBD1; J gene: TRBJ1-5; V gene: TRBV5-5
CDR3 protein: CASSSLTLERGEQFF; D gene: .; J gene: TRBJ2-1; V gene: TRBV7-8
CDR3 protein: CASSQVVRDSLGETGNTIYF; D gene: TRBD1; J gene: TRBJ1-3; V gene: TRBV3-1
CDR3 protein: CASSLKQGARNEQFF; D gene: TRBD1; J gene: TRBJ2-1; V gene: TRBV5-1
CDR3 protein: CASRDGSNYGYTF; D gene: .; J gene: TRBJ1-2; V gene: TRBV28
CDR3 protein: CATTGGSGELFF; D gene: TRBD1; J gene: TRBJ2-2; V gene: TRBV10-3
CDR3 protein: CSARDRGTGAWGQYF; D gene: TRBD1; J gene: TRBJ2-7; V gene: TRBV20-1